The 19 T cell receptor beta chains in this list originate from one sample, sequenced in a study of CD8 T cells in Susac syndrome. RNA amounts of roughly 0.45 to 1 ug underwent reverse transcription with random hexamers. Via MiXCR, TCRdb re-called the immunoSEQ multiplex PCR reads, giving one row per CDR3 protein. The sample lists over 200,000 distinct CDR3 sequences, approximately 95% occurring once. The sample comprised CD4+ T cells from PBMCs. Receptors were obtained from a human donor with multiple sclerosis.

The CDR3 protein is CASSLGVQGSSYGYTF. The CDR3 region has the DNA TGTGCCAGCAGCTTAGGTGTTCAGGGTTCTTCCTATGGCTACACCTTC. This chain links TRBV7-9 with TRBJ1-2; weak D call: TRBD1 (5 bases). Germline lookup yields CDR1 SEHNR and CDR2 FQNEAQ (reference sequence). The V end lost 1 base, the J end lost 4 bases, and 16 bases lay between the germline ends. This CDR3 contains 16 residues.

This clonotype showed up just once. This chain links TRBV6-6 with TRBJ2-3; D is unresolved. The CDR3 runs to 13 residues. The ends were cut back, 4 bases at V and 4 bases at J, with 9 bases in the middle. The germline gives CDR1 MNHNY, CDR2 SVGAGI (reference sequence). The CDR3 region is CASSFPSSDTQYF. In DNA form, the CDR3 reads TGTGCCAGCAGTTTCCCGTCCTCAGATACGCAGTATTTT.

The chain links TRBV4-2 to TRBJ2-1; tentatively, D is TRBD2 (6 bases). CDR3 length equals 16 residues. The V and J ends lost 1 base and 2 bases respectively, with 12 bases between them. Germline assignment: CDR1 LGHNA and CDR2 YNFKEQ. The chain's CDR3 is CASSQAPGLTYNEQFF. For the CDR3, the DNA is TGTGCCAGCAGCCAAGCCCCGGGACTTACCTACAATGAGCAGTTCTTC.

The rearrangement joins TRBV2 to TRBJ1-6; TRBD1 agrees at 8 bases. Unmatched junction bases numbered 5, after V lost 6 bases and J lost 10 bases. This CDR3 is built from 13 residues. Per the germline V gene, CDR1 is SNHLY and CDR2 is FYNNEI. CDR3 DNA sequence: TGTGCCAGCAGGGTTACAGGGGGGTCACCCCTCCACTTT. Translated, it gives CASRVTGGSPLHF.

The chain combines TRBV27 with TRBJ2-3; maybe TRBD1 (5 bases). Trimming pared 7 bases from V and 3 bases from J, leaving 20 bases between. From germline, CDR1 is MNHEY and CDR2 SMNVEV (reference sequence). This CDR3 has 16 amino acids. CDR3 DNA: TGTGCCAGCATCGAACTGGGGCGACTCGGGACAGATACGCAGTATTTT. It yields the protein CASIELGRLGTDTQYF.

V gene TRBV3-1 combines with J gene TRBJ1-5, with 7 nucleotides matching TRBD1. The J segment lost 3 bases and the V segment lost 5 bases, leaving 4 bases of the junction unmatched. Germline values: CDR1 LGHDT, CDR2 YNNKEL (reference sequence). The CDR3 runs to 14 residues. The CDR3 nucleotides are TGTGCCAGCAGCATGGGACAGAACAATCAGCCCCAGCATTTT. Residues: CASSMGQNNQPQHF.

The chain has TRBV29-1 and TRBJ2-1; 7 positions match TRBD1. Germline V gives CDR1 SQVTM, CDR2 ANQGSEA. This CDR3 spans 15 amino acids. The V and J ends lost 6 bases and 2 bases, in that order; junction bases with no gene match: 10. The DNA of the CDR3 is TGCAGCGTAAACCCAGACAGGGCGGCCTACAATGAGCAGTTCTTC. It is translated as CSVNPDRAAYNEQFF.

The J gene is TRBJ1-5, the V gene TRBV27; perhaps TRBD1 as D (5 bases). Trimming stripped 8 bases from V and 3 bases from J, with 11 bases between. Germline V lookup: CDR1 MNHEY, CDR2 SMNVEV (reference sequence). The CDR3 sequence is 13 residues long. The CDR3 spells CASARGINQPQHF. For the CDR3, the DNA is TGTGCCAGCGCCCGGGGGATCAATCAGCCCCAGCATTTT.

CDR3 bases: TGTGCCAGCAGCCGCCTAACAAAAAACTACGAGCAGTACGTC. Amino acids: CASSRLTKNYEQYV. The chain couples TRBV5-6 to TRBJ2-7; D is ambiguous. This CDR3 is built from 14 residues. Germline V gene lookup returns CDR1 SGHDT and CDR2 YYEEEE. The ends were cut back, 4 bases at V and 3 bases at J, with 14 bases in the middle.

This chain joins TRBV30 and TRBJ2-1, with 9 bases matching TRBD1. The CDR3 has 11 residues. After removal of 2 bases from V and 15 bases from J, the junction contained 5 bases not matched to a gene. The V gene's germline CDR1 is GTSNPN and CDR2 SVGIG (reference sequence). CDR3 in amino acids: CAWSTGTGRFF. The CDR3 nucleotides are TGTGCCTGGAGTACCGGGACAGGGCGGTTCTTC.

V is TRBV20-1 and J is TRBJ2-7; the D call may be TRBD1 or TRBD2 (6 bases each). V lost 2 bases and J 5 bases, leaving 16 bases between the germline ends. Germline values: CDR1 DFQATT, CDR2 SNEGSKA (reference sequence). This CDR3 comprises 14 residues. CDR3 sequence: CSARSLEGVDEQYV. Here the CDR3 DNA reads TGCAGTGCTAGATCTTTGGAGGGGGTCGACGAGCAGTACGTC.

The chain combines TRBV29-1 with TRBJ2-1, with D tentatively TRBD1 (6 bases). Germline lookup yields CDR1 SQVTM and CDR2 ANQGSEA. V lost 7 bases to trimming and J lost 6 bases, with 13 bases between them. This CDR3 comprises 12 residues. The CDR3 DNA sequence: TGCAGCGGGGGACACGCTCGCAATGAGCAGTTCTTC. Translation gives CSGGHARNEQFF.

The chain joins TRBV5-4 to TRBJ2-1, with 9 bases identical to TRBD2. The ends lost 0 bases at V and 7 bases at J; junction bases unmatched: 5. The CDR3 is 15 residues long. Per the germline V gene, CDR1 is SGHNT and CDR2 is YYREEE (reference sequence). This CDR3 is CASSLGGGALNEQFF. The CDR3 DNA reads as TGTGCCAGCAGCTTGGGCGGGGGGGCTCTTAATGAGCAGTTCTTC. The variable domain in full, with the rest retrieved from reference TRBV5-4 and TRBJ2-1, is ETGVTQSPTHLIKTRGQQVTLRCSSQSGHNTVSWYQQALGQGPQFIFQYYREEENGRGNFPPRFSGLQFPNYSSELNVNALELDDSALYLCASSLGGGALNEQFFGPGTRLTVL.

CDR3 protein: CAWERTGELFF. In nucleotides, the CDR3 is TGTGCCTGGGAGCGGACCGGGGAGCTGTTTTTT. This sequence joins TRBV30 and TRBJ2-2; weak D call: TRBD2 (5 bases). The germline V gene has CDR1 GTSNPN and CDR2 SVGIG (reference sequence). V was shortened by 5 bases and J by 5 bases, with 6 bases between the two germline ends. The CDR3 covers 11 residues.

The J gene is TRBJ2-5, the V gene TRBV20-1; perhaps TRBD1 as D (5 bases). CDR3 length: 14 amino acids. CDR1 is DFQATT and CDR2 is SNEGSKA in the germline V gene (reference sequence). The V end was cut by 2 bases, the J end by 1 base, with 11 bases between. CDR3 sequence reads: CSARPQGVQETQYF. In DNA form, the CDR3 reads TGCAGTGCTAGACCCCAGGGCGTCCAAGAGACCCAGTACTTC.

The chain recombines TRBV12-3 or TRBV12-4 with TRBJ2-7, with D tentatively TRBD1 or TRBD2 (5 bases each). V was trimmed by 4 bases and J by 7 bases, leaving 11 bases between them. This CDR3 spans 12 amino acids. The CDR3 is CASSSGAGEQYV. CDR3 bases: TGTGCCAGCAGTTCCGGGGCCGGGGAGCAGTACGTC.

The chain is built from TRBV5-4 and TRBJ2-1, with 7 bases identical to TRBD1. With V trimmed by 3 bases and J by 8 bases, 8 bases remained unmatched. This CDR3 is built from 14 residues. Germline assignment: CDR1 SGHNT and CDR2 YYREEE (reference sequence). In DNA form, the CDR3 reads TGTGCCAGCAGCTCACCACAGGGGCGGTATGAGCAGTTCTTC. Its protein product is CASSSPQGRYEQFF.

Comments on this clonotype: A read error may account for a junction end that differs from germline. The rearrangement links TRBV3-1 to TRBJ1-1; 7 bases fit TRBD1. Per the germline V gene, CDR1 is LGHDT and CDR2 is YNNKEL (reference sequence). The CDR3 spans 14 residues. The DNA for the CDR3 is TGTGCCAGCAGCCGGGGACAGATGAACGCTGAAGCTTTCTTT. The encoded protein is CASSRGQMNAEAFF. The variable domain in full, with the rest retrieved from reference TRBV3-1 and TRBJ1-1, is DTAVSQTPKYLVTQMGNDKSIKCEQNLGHDTMYWYKQDSKKFLKIMFSYNNKELIINETVPNRFSPKSPDKAHLNLHINSLELGDSAVYFCASSRGQMNAEAFFGQGTRLTVV.

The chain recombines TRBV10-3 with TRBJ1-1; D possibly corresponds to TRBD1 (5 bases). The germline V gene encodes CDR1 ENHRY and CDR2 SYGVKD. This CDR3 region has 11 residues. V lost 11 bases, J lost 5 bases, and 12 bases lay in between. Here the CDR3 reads CASSGGTEAFF. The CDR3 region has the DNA TGTGCCTCCAGCGGGGGAACTGAAGCTTTCTTT.